This T cell receptor (beta chain) appears in the sequencing data of a study of blood T cell repertoires in COVID-19. At the level of the study: Samples came from the United States, Italy and Spain, spanning acute and convalescent COVID-19. T cells, B-cell-depleted T cells, or PBMCs supplied cDNA or gDNA.

The CDR3 has 20 residues. Germline assignment: CDR1 LGHDT and CDR2 YNNKEL (reference sequence). The ends lost 4 bases at V and 3 bases at J; junction bases unmatched: 17. Original processing notes: Reference gene primer amplification yielded estimated nucleated cell counts. Repertoires were generated with immunoSEQ multiplex PCR, while TCRdb's copy carries only in-frame clones and drops some. Clone size and V and J calls were adopted from that table, with D and trimming inferred from the DNA. Here the sample spans 200,000 to 250,000 clones, around 90% being singletons. Sequenced material: peripheral blood. This chain connects TRBV3-1 (or the pseudogene TRBV3-2) to TRBJ2-7, with 14 bases that match TRBD2. This clonotype was sampled from a man between 18 and 29 years old with active or convalescent COVID-19. The DNA of the CDR3 is TGTGCCAGCAGCCGACCTAGAACCAGGACTAGCGGGAGGTGGGACTACGAGCAGTACTTC. Protein product: CASSRPRTRTSGRWDYEQYF.